The rows below give T cell receptor beta chains drawn from one sample of a study of CD8 T cells in ankylosing spondylitis. TCRdb reprocessed the 5' RACE reads via MiXCR and lists one record per CDR3 protein. Of 150,000 to 200,000 distinct CDR3 sequences detected, approximately 10% appear once; the ten largest clones hold almost 30%. The sequencing sample was made of blood, either unsorted or a sorted T cell fraction (not recorded which). The receptors stem from a male donor with ankylosing spondylitis or in good health (not recorded which). Both conserved end residues are part of each CDR3. D genes are given only for firm matches. Size is omitted from some rows. Given values are once, few, many or a class for expanded clones.

v_call: TRBV5-1
j_call: TRBJ2-6
clone_size: many
d_call: .
cdr3_aa: CATTVGQRANVLTF
cdr3_nt: TGCGCCACTACCGTAGGACAGAGGGCCAACGTCCTGACTTTC

v_call: TRBV20-1
j_call: TRBJ2-5
clone_size: many
d_call: .
cdr3_aa: CSASTQGTQYF
cdr3_nt: TGCAGTGCTAGCACGCAAGGGACCCAGTACTTC

v_call: TRBV5-1
j_call: TRBJ2-1
clone_size: few
d_call: TRBD2
cdr3_aa: CASSWDGGTSKHEQFF
cdr3_nt: TGCGCCAGCAGTTGGGATGGTGGGACTAGCAAACATGAGCAGTTCTTC

v_call: TRBV7-2
j_call: TRBJ1-4
clone_size: .
d_call: TRBD1
cdr3_aa: CASSFTGGLSKKLFF
cdr3_nt: TGTGCCAGCAGCTTTACAGGGGGCTTAAGTAAAAAACTGTTTTTT

v_call: TRBV7-8
j_call: TRBJ2-4
clone_size: few
d_call: TRBD1
cdr3_aa: CASSSTPGQGQNIQYF
cdr3_nt: TGTGCCAGCAGCTCCACCCCCGGGCAGGGACAGAACATTCAGTACTTC

v_call: TRBV7-9
j_call: TRBJ2-3
clone_size: .
d_call: .
cdr3_aa: CASSLDMQIWDTQYF
cdr3_nt: TGTGCCAGCAGCTTAGATATGCAAATCTGGGATACGCAGTATTTT

v_call: TRBV11-2
j_call: TRBJ2-1
clone_size: .
d_call: .
cdr3_aa: CASSLGRPSDEQFF
cdr3_nt: TGTGCCAGCAGCTTAGGGCGTCCCAGCGATGAGCAGTTCTTC

v_call: TRBV5-1
j_call: TRBJ2-3
clone_size: many
d_call: TRBD1
cdr3_aa: CASSFGQGRSSTDTQYF
cdr3_nt: TGCGCCAGCAGCTTCGGACAGGGGCGCTCTAGCACAGATACGCAGTATTTT

v_call: TRBV7-9
j_call: TRBJ2-1
clone_size: .
d_call: TRBD2
cdr3_aa: CASSSLPSGGYNEQFF
cdr3_nt: TGTGCCAGCAGCTCCCTACCTAGCGGGGGCTACAATGAGCAGTTCTTC

v_call: TRBV20-1
j_call: TRBJ2-3
clone_size: few
d_call: .
cdr3_aa: CCARDRGPPSTDTQYF
cdr3_nt: TGCTGTGCTAGAGACCGAGGGCCCCCAAGCACAGATACGCAGTATTTT

v_call: TRBV29-1
j_call: TRBJ2-2
clone_size: few
d_call: TRBD2
cdr3_aa: CSVDNGRVGELFF
cdr3_nt: TGCAGCGTTGATAACGGGAGGGTCGGGGAGCTGTTTTTT

v_call: TRBV7-6
j_call: TRBJ2-7
clone_size: many
d_call: .
cdr3_aa: CASSTLPSGEQYF
cdr3_nt: TGTGCCAGCAGCACTTTACCCTCCGGCGAGCAGTACTTC

v_call: TRBV5-1
j_call: TRBJ1-6
clone_size: many
d_call: TRBD1
cdr3_aa: CASSSGDRGNSPLHF
cdr3_nt: TGCGCCAGCAGCTCGGGGGACAGGGGAAATTCACCCCTCCACTTT

v_call: TRBV20-1
j_call: TRBJ2-2
clone_size: many
d_call: TRBD1
cdr3_aa: CSANPGTGDTGELFF
cdr3_nt: TGCAGTGCTAACCCCGGGACAGGGGACACCGGGGAGCTGTTTTTT

v_call: TRBV9
j_call: TRBJ2-1
clone_size: few
d_call: TRBD2
cdr3_aa: CASSVAGTTRGQFF
cdr3_nt: TGTGCCAGCAGCGTAGCCGGGACTACTAGGGGGCAGTTCTTC

v_call: TRBV5-6
j_call: TRBJ2-3
clone_size: few
d_call: TRBD1
cdr3_aa: CASSSTGTGGAEHTDTQYF
cdr3_nt: TGTGCCAGCAGCTCCACCGGGACAGGAGGGGCGGAACACACAGATACGCAGTATTTT

v_call: TRBV6-1
j_call: TRBJ2-1
clone_size: many
d_call: TRBD2
cdr3_aa: CASSFRQVPSGLYNEQFF
cdr3_nt: TGTGCCAGCAGCTTTAGACAGGTCCCTAGCGGGTTGTACAATGAGCAGTTCTTC

v_call: TRBV5-1
j_call: TRBJ1-1
clone_size: many
d_call: .
cdr3_aa: CASSLEPMVMNTEAFF
cdr3_nt: TGCGCCAGCAGCCTGGAACCGATGGTCATGAACACTGAAGCTTTCTTT

v_call: TRBV20-1
j_call: TRBJ1-4
clone_size: many
d_call: TRBD1
cdr3_aa: CSARTGGFNEKLFF
cdr3_nt: TGCAGTGCTAGAACAGGGGGCTTTAATGAAAAACTGTTTTTT

v_call: TRBV2
j_call: TRBJ1-4
clone_size: many
d_call: .
cdr3_aa: CASSIDRRVYEKLFF
cdr3_nt: TGTGCCAGCAGTATAGACAGACGCGTCTATGAAAAACTGTTTTTT

v_call: TRBV7-2
j_call: TRBJ2-3
clone_size: .
d_call: TRBD2
cdr3_aa: CASSFGTSGGTDTQYF
cdr3_nt: TGTGCCAGCAGCTTCGGGACTAGCGGGGGCACAGATACGCAGTATTTT

v_call: TRBV20-1
j_call: TRBJ1-4
clone_size: many
d_call: .
cdr3_aa: CSASGSLRGYEKLFF
cdr3_nt: TGCAGTGCTAGCGGCAGCTTGAGGGGATATGAAAAACTGTTTTTT

v_call: TRBV6-2/TRBV6-3
j_call: TRBJ2-3
clone_size: many
d_call: .
cdr3_aa: CASSLGGVYTDTQYF
cdr3_nt: TGTGCCAGCAGTTTAGGGGGGGTTTACACAGATACGCAGTATTTT

v_call: TRBV6-2/TRBV6-3
j_call: TRBJ2-5
clone_size: few
d_call: TRBD1
cdr3_aa: CASRPTGQGIETQYF
cdr3_nt: TGTGCCAGCAGGCCAACGGGACAGGGGATAGAGACCCAGTACTTC

v_call: TRBV11-3
j_call: TRBJ2-7
clone_size: .
d_call: TRBD1
cdr3_aa: CASSLEISGQGTYEQYF
cdr3_nt: TGTGCCAGCAGCCTTGAAATCTCGGGACAGGGAACCTACGAGCAGTACTTC

v_call: TRBV12-3/TRBV12-4
j_call: TRBJ2-3
clone_size: many
d_call: TRBD2
cdr3_aa: CASSHGTSADTQYF
cdr3_nt: TGTGCCAGCAGCCATGGGACTAGCGCAGATACGCAGTATTTT

v_call: TRBV4-2
j_call: TRBJ2-7
clone_size: .
d_call: .
cdr3_aa: CASGPGLRVLGNEQYF
cdr3_nt: TGTGCCAGCGGCCCTGGGCTCAGGGTCCTGGGTAACGAGCAGTACTTC

v_call: TRBV29-1
j_call: TRBJ2-3
clone_size: many
d_call: TRBD1
cdr3_aa: CSVGQGLGTDTQYF
cdr3_nt: TGCAGCGTGGGACAGGGTTTGGGCACAGATACGCAGTATTTT

v_call: TRBV5-5
j_call: TRBJ2-7
clone_size: few
d_call: .
cdr3_aa: CASSLSGVPYEQYF
cdr3_nt: TGTGCCAGCAGCCTGTCCGGGGTGCCCTACGAGCAGTACTTC

v_call: TRBV9
j_call: TRBJ2-7
clone_size: many
d_call: TRBD1
cdr3_aa: CASSGDRTGGYSYEQYF
cdr3_nt: TGTGCCAGCAGCGGGGATCGGACAGGGGGCTACTCCTACGAGCAGTACTTC

v_call: TRBV7-2
j_call: TRBJ2-3
clone_size: many
d_call: .
cdr3_aa: CASSWGLGTDTQYF
cdr3_nt: TGTGCCAGCAGCTGGGGGCTTGGCACAGATACGCAGTATTTT

v_call: TRBV27
j_call: TRBJ2-3
clone_size: few
d_call: .
cdr3_aa: CASSITGLPSTDTQYF
cdr3_nt: TGTGCCAGCAGTATCACAGGATTACCTAGCACAGATACGCAGTATTTT

v_call: TRBV28
j_call: TRBJ2-7
clone_size: few
d_call: .
cdr3_aa: CASSFFGDSYEQYF
cdr3_nt: TGTGCCAGCAGTTTTTTCGGGGACTCCTACGAGCAGTACTTC

v_call: TRBV11-2
j_call: TRBJ2-4
clone_size: .
d_call: TRBD2
cdr3_aa: CASSLGEASGRMAKNIQYF
cdr3_nt: TGTGCCAGCAGCTTAGGGGAGGCTAGCGGGAGAATGGCCAAAAACATTCAGTACTTC

v_call: TRBV20-1
j_call: TRBJ2-3
clone_size: many
d_call: TRBD2
cdr3_aa: CSGYPSGRTDTQYF
cdr3_nt: TGCAGTGGTTATCCTAGCGGGCGCACAGATACGCAGTATTTT

v_call: TRBV3-1
j_call: TRBJ2-1
clone_size: many
d_call: TRBD2
cdr3_aa: CASSLQREGWGDEQFF
cdr3_nt: TGTGCCAGCAGCCTGCAGCGGGAGGGTTGGGGCGATGAGCAGTTCTTC

v_call: TRBV20-1
j_call: TRBJ2-5
clone_size: many
d_call: .
cdr3_aa: CSARDLGATQETQYF
cdr3_nt: TGCAGTGCTAGAGATCTGGGGGCCACTCAAGAGACCCAGTACTTC

v_call: TRBV5-6
j_call: TRBJ2-3
clone_size: .
d_call: TRBD2
cdr3_aa: CASSLASGSSGDTQYF
cdr3_nt: TGTGCCAGCAGCTTAGCTAGCGGGAGCTCCGGAGATACGCAGTATTTT

v_call: TRBV11-2
j_call: TRBJ2-3
clone_size: once
d_call: .
cdr3_aa: CANSSGLSTDTQYF
cdr3_nt: TGTGCCAACAGCTCAGGACTGTCCACAGATACGCAGTATTTT

v_call: TRBV5-1
j_call: TRBJ1-2
clone_size: many
d_call: TRBD1
cdr3_aa: CASSLALGSTGNGYTF
cdr3_nt: TGCGCCAGCAGCTTGGCCCTTGGGTCGACAGGGAATGGCTACACCTTC

v_call: TRBV4-1
j_call: TRBJ2-1
clone_size: many
d_call: .
cdr3_aa: CASSQAYSDEQFF
cdr3_nt: TGCGCCAGCAGCCAAGCGTATTCGGATGAGCAGTTCTTC

v_call: TRBV27
j_call: TRBJ2-1
clone_size: many
d_call: TRBD1
cdr3_aa: CASSWGTGGYNEQFF
cdr3_nt: TGTGCCAGCAGCTGGGGGACAGGGGGCTACAATGAGCAGTTCTTC

v_call: TRBV4-3
j_call: TRBJ1-6
clone_size: many
d_call: .
cdr3_aa: CASSQETSRSPLHF
cdr3_nt: TGCGCCAGCAGCCAAGAGACTTCACGTTCACCCCTCCACTTT

v_call: TRBV7-2
j_call: TRBJ2-2
clone_size: few
d_call: .
cdr3_aa: CASSLEVIGGELFF
cdr3_nt: TGTGCCAGCAGCTTAGAGGTGATCGGCGGGGAGCTGTTTTTT

v_call: TRBV2
j_call: TRBJ2-3
clone_size: few
d_call: .
cdr3_aa: CASSESPTQYF
cdr3_nt: TGTGCCAGCAGTGAATCCCCTACGCAGTATTTT

v_call: TRBV29-1
j_call: TRBJ2-7
clone_size: many
d_call: .
cdr3_aa: CSVVSKSYEQYF
cdr3_nt: TGCAGCGTTGTCTCTAAATCCTACGAGCAGTACTTC

v_call: TRBV5-1
j_call: TRBJ1-1
clone_size: many
d_call: TRBD1
cdr3_aa: CASSRTGDTEAFF
cdr3_nt: TGCGCCAGCAGCAGGACAGGCGACACTGAAGCTTTCTTT

v_call: TRBV5-1
j_call: TRBJ2-2
clone_size: many
d_call: .
cdr3_aa: CASSLPRDTGELFF
cdr3_nt: TGCGCCAGCAGCTTACCCAGGGACACCGGGGAGCTGTTTTTT

v_call: TRBV11-1
j_call: TRBJ1-1
clone_size: few
d_call: .
cdr3_aa: CASSLVGSSTEAFF
cdr3_nt: TGTGCCAGCAGCTTAGTCGGGTCCAGCACTGAAGCTTTCTTT

v_call: TRBV27
j_call: TRBJ2-1
clone_size: many
d_call: .
cdr3_aa: CASSLSILAGYEQFF
cdr3_nt: TGTGCCAGCAGTTTATCGATACTAGCAGGCTATGAGCAGTTCTTC

v_call: TRBV5-1
j_call: TRBJ1-1
clone_size: few
d_call: .
cdr3_aa: CASSLGRADEAFF
cdr3_nt: TGCGCCAGCAGCTTGGGACGGGCCGACGAGGCTTTCTTT

v_call: TRBV5-1
j_call: TRBJ1-1
clone_size: many
d_call: .
cdr3_aa: CASSVDRNTEAFF
cdr3_nt: TGCGCCAGCAGCGTTGACAGGAACACTGAAGCTTTCTTT

v_call: TRBV5-1
j_call: TRBJ1-2
clone_size: .
d_call: .
cdr3_aa: CASSLPGGPAGYTF
cdr3_nt: TGCGCCAGCAGCCTTCCGGGAGGCCCTGCGGGCTACACCTTC

v_call: TRBV5-1
j_call: TRBJ2-7
clone_size: .
d_call: TRBD2
cdr3_aa: CASSQTSGGSAYVQYF
cdr3_nt: TGCGCCAGCAGCCAGACTAGCGGGGGATCAGCCTACGTGCAGTACTTC